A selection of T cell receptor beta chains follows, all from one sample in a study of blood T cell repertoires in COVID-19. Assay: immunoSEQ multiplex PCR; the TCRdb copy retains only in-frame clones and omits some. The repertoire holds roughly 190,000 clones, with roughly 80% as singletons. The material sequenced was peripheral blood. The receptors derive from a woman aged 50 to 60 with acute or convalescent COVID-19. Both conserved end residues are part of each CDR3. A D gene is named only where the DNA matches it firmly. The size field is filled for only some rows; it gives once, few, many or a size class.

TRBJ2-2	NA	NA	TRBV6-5	TGTGTCCCCTTTGCCGGCGACGTCCGGGGAGCTGTTTTT	CVPFAGDVRGAVF
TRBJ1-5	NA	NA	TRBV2	TGTGCCAGCAGTGTATGGCAGGCAAGCAATCAGCCCCAGCATTTT	CASSVWQASNQPQHF
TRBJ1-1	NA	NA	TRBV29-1	TGCAGCGCTACAGGGTGGGACACTGAAGCTTTCTTT	CSATGWDTEAFF
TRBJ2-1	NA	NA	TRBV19	TGTGCCAGTAGGTTACTGGGCGAGGGCAATGAGCAGTTCTTC	CASRLLGEGNEQFF
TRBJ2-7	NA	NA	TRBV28	TGTGCCAGCAGTTCCCCAGGGGCGAATTCCTACGAGCAGTACTTC	CASSSPGANSYEQYF
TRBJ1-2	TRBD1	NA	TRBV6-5	TGTGCCAGCAGTCACCCGACCGACAGGGCTAGTGGCTACACCTTC	CASSHPTDRASGYTF
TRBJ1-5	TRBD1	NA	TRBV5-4	TGTGCCAGCAGCGTCGCACAGGGGGGGGTTCAGCCCCAGCATTTT	CASSVAQGGVQPQHF
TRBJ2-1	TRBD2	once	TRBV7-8	TGTGCCAGCAGCTTATTAACGGGCGGGGGGGCCTTCAATGAGCAGTTCTTC	CASSLLTGGGAFNEQFF
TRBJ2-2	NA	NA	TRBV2	TGTGCCAGCACCAGGGGCGGGAACACCGGGGAGCTGTTTTTT	CASTRGGNTGELFF
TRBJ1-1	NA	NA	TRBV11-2	TGTGCCAGCAGCTTAGCGCGGGGGCTTGGCACTGAAGCTTTCTTT	CASSLARGLGTEAFF
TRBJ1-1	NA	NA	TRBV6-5	TGTGCCAGCAGTTACCTTTACCGTACAGAAAACACTGAAGCTTTCTTT	CASSYLYRTENTEAFF
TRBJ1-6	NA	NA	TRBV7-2	TGTGCCAGCCAAAGGGGAGGGTTAGGGTCACCCCTCCACTTT	CASQRGGLGSPLHF
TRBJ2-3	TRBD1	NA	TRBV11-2	TGTGCCAGCAGCACAGGGGGCGGGGCCGCTAGCACAGATACGCAGTATTTT	CASSTGGGAASTDTQYF
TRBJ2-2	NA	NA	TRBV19	TGTGCCAGTAGTTACGGAGGCGCCGGGGAGCTGTTTTTT	CASSYGGAGELFF
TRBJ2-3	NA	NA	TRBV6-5	TGTGCCAGCCATCGGGTTCCAGATACGCAGTATTTT	CASHRVPDTQYF
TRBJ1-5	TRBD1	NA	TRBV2	TGTGCCAGCATCGGACAGGGGGAACGTCAGCCCCAGCATTTT	CASIGQGERQPQHF